The T cell receptor (beta chain) described here comes from a study of blood T cell repertoires in COVID-19. Study context: Sites in the United States, Italy and Spain provided acute and convalescent COVID-19 samples.

The assay was immunoSEQ multiplex PCR, and TCRdb's table has in-frame clones only and misses some. The repertoire holds about 82,000 clones, with about 85% as singletons. V was shortened by 0 bases and J by 7 bases, with 8 bases between the two germline ends. From germline, CDR1 is SGHDT and CDR2 YYEEEE. This CDR3 spans 14 amino acids. This clone has only one observation. The material sequenced was peripheral blood. The chain recombines TRBV5-6 with TRBJ1-6, with a possible D match to TRBD1 (6 bases). This clonotype originated in a man of 80 years or more with active or convalescent COVID-19. The CDR3 sequence is CASSLVDRNSPLHF. CDR3 DNA sequence: TGTGCCAGCAGCTTGGTTGACAGGAATTCACCCCTCCACTTT.